Below are 7 T cell receptor beta chains sequenced from a single sample in a study of identical twins. TCRdb re-called the 5' RACE reads through MiXCR, storing one row per CDR3 protein. This repertoire shows more than 600,000 distinct CDR3 sequences, over 15% found once; its top ten account for around 13%. The data were also submitted as part of a second study, on T cells expressing NK-cell markers.

Sequences were obtained from PBMCs. These receptors all stem from a woman between 18 and 29 years old in good health.

This clonotype was counted between two and nine times. This chain joins TRBV6-1 and TRBJ1-1, with D hard to call. Germline V lookup: CDR1 MNHNS, CDR2 SASEGT. The V gene lost 7 bases and the J gene lost 5 bases, with 11 bases spanning the gap. The CDR3 runs 12 residues. CDR3 sequence (DNA): TGTGCCAGCACGAATTTCGCGACTGAAGCTTTCTTT. Translation gives CASTNFATEAFF.

This clonotype showed up just a few times. The chain is built from TRBV20-1 and TRBJ1-1, with D unresolved. V dropped 6 bases and J dropped 1 base, with 12 bases sitting between them. The CDR3 is 13 amino acids. Per germline, CDR1 DFQATT and CDR2 SNEGSKA (reference sequence). The CDR3 loop reads CSAHSPGNTEAFF. The CDR3 DNA is TGCAGTGCACATTCACCAGGGAACACTGAAGCTTTCTTT.

The V and J genes are TRBV12-3 or TRBV12-4 and TRBJ1-6; 8 bases agree with TRBD1. Losses at the gene ends were 6 bases for V and 9 bases for J; bases not matched to a gene: 10. The CDR3 has 15 amino acids. This CDR3 is CASSLDQGAFSPLHF. The CDR3 DNA reads as TGTGCCAGCAGCCTCGATCAGGGGGCATTTTCACCCCTCCACTTT.

This clonotype occurred a few times. The chain combines TRBV12-3 or TRBV12-4 with TRBJ2-1; TRBD2 matches at 9 bases. This CDR3 is 14 amino acids long. Losses at the gene ends were 7 bases for V and 2 bases for J; bases not matched to a gene: 3. The CDR3 nucleotides read TGTGCCAGCACCATAGCGGGAGCCTACAATGAGCAGTTCTTC. Translation: CASTIAGAYNEQFF.

This clonotype was detected a few times. This chain connects TRBV10-1 to TRBJ2-1, with 8 bases lining up with TRBD2. Germline V gene data show CDR1 as WNHNN and CDR2 as SYGVQD (reference sequence). The CDR3 has 15 residues. Losses at the gene ends were 0 bases for V and 7 bases for J; bases not matched to a gene: 5. The CDR3 nucleotides are TGCGCCAGCAGTGAGTCGTCGGGAGGGCCTAATGAGCAGTTCTTC. Protein product: CASSESSGGPNEQFF.

The chain recombines TRBV7-9 with TRBJ2-1, with TRBD1 as a possible D gene (6 bases). The germline V gene encodes CDR1 SEHNR and CDR2 FQNEAQ (reference sequence). The CDR3 spans 14 residues. Trimming cost V 5 bases and J 6 bases, with 14 bases left between them. The CDR3 region is CASSRRDTSNEQFF. The DNA of the CDR3 is TGTGCCAGCAGCCGTCGGGACACGAGCAATGAGCAGTTCTTC.

This clonotype occurred many times. J is TRBJ2-3 and V is TRBV24-1, with D possibly TRBD1 on 6 matching bases. Trimming cost V 3 bases and J 2 bases, with 14 bases left between them. The CDR3 is made up of 16 amino acids. Germline V gene lookup returns CDR1 KGHDR and CDR2 SFDVKD. The CDR3 loop reads CATSDEQGLDTDTQYF. The CDR3 nucleotides read TGTGCCACCAGTGATGAACAGGGCCTCGACACAGATACGCAGTATTTT.